One and the same sample provided the 12 T cell receptor beta chains below, sequenced in a study of OX40 agonist ivuxolimab in advanced cancers. Clones were read by immunoSEQ multiplex PCR, and TCRdb kept only the in-frame ones, dropping some. The sample contains 19,000 or so clones, less than 75% of which appear only once. The sample consisted of CD4+ or CD8+ T cells sorted from blood, taken in a trial of the OX40 agonist ivuxolimab. The origin of the receptors is an adult with an advanced solid tumor such as melanoma, head and neck, liver or kidney cancer.

This clone was seen a handful of times. The rearrangement joins TRBV19 to TRBJ2-6; TRBD2 is a possible D gene (6 bases). This CDR3 region has 15 residues. Germline loops: CDR1 LNHDA, CDR2 SQIVND (reference sequence). The germline V and J ends were trimmed by 5 bases and 0 bases, with 8 bases remaining between them. CDR3 in amino acids: CASSSGLSGANVLTF. The CDR3 DNA is TGTGCCAGTAGTTCGGGACTCTCTGGGGCCAACGTCCTGACTTTC.

The sample holds one count of this clone. V is TRBV4-2 and J is TRBJ1-4, with a possible D match to TRBD1 (6 bases). V shed 3 bases and J shed 8 bases, with 19 bases lying between them. The CDR3 covers 16 residues. The germline CDR1 and CDR2 sequences are LGHNA and YNFKEQ. The CDR3 is CASSQERGGLLEKLFF. CDR3 sequence (DNA): TGTGCCAGCAGCCAGGAACGCGGGGGGCTCTTAGAAAAACTGTTTTTT.

This sequence joins TRBV5-4 and TRBJ1-1; D is uncertain. This CDR3 region has 12 residues. Per the germline V gene, CDR1 is SGHNT and CDR2 is YYREEE (reference sequence). V was shortened by 4 bases and J by 10 bases, with 14 bases between the two germline ends. Written as DNA, the CDR3 is TGTGCCAGCAGCCTTGGGTCTGGAGGAGCTTTCTTT. Translating it yields CASSLGSGGAFF. Drawing the rest from reference TRBV5-4 and TRBJ1-1, the complete variable domain is ETGVTQSPTHLIKTRGQQVTLRCSSQSGHNTVSWYQQALGQGPQFIFQYYREEENGRGNFPPRFSGLQFPNYSSELNVNALELDDSALYLCASSLGSGGAFFGQGTRLTVV.

The chain links TRBV5-4 to TRBJ1-3; the D gene is possibly TRBD1 (5 bases). The CDR3 has 19 amino acids. Germline assignment: CDR1 SGHNT and CDR2 YYREEE (reference sequence). Trimming cost V 2 bases and J 4 bases, with 25 bases left between them. CDR3 sequence (DNA): TGTGCCAGCAGCTTAGGGGCGGGCAGGTCAAACGCTGGCGGAAACACCATATATTTT. Its protein is CASSLGAGRSNAGGNTIYF. The full variable domain, rest sourced from reference TRBV5-4 and TRBJ1-3, is ETGVTQSPTHLIKTRGQQVTLRCSSQSGHNTVSWYQQALGQGPQFIFQYYREEENGRGNFPPRFSGLQFPNYSSELNVNALELDDSALYLCASSLGAGRSNAGGNTIYFGEGSWLTVV.

There are a few counts of this clone. This chain joins TRBV7-9 and TRBJ2-2, with 9 bases identical to TRBD1. The germline CDR1 and CDR2 sequences are SEHNR and FQNEAQ (reference sequence). V lost 1 base, J lost 3 bases, and 0 bases stayed unmatched. This CDR3 comprises 15 residues. DNA for the CDR3: TGTGCCAGCAGCTTAGGGACAGGGGACACCGGGGAGCTGTTTTTT. This gives the protein CASSLGTGDTGELFF. Based on the CDR3 plus reference TRBV7-9 and TRBJ2-2, the full variable domain is DTGVSQNPRHKITKRGQNVTFRCDPISEHNRLYWYRQTLGQGPEFLTYFQNEAQLEKSRLLSDRFSAERPKGSFSTLEIQRTEQGDSAMYLCASSLGTGDTGELFFGEGSRLTVL.

The rearrangement links TRBV30 to TRBJ1-5; TRBD1 matches at 7 bases. This CDR3 has 16 residues. Germline V gives CDR1 GTSNPN, CDR2 SVGIG (reference sequence). V trimming: 3 bases; J trimming: 0 bases; junction bases outside the gene matches: 8. The CDR3 DNA reads TGTGCCTGGAGGTTAGGGGGCTCTGGTAGCAATCAGCCCCAGCATTTT. Amino acids: CAWRLGGSGSNQPQHF. Based on the CDR3 plus reference TRBV30 and TRBJ1-5, the full variable domain is SQTIHQWPATLVQPVGSPLSLECTVEGTSNPNLYWYRQAAGRGLQLLFYSVGIGQISSEVPQNLSASRPQDRQFILSSKKLLLSDSGFYLCAWRLGGSGSNQPQHFGDGTRLSIL.

J is TRBJ2-7 and V is TRBV6-1; TRBD2 might be the D (5 bases). The CDR3 extends over 16 amino acids. V lost 1 base and J 2 bases, leaving 15 bases between the germline ends. Germline V CDR1 and CDR2: MNHNS, SASEGT. For the CDR3, the DNA is TGTGCCAGCAGTGAAGGGGTGGGTAGCGCGACCTACGAGCAGTACTTC. Protein product: CASSEGVGSATYEQYF.

This clone turned up a few times. The V and J genes are TRBV6-6 and TRBJ2-7, with a weak D call TRBD2 (6 bases). This CDR3 region has 15 residues. Trimming took 3 bases from V and 3 from J, leaving 15 bases between them. CDR1 is MNHNY, CDR2 SVGAGI, per germline (reference sequence). In DNA, the CDR3 is TGTGCCAGCAGTTATTCGACGGCGGGGAGCTACGAGCAGTACTTC. Amino acids: CASSYSTAGSYEQYF.

The chain combines TRBV6-5 with TRBJ2-7, with D tentatively TRBD1 or TRBD2 (6 bases each). Germline V gene data show CDR1 as MNHEY and CDR2 as SVGAGI. CDR3 length equals 16 residues. The V end was cut by 0 bases, the J end by 7 bases, with 19 bases between. In DNA, the CDR3 is TGTGCCAGCAGTTACTCCGGGGGTACAGGGCTCGAGGAGCAGTACTTC. Amino acid sequence: CASSYSGGTGLEEQYF.

This sequence joins TRBV11-2 and TRBJ2-2; D is perhaps TRBD1 (6 bases). The germline CDR1 and CDR2 sequences are SGHAT and FQNNGV. V gave up 7 bases and J gave up 0 bases, with 18 bases separating them. The CDR3 is 17 amino acids. The CDR3 sequence is CASTADPAGANTGELFF. For the CDR3, the DNA is TGTGCCAGCACCGCGGACCCGGCAGGGGCGAACACCGGGGAGCTGTTTTTT.

The rearrangement links TRBV9 to TRBJ2-7; unclear D gene. V was cut by 0 bases and J by 3 bases, with 7 bases left in between. This CDR3 contains 13 residues. Germline V gives CDR1 SGDLS, CDR2 YYNGEE. The CDR3 DNA sequence: TGTGCCAGCAGCGTAGGTTCAGACTACGAGCAGTACTTC. Amino acid sequence: CASSVGSDYEQYF.

This chain uses TRBV7-6 with TRBJ2-3; 8 nucleotides line up with TRBD2. This CDR3 region has 19 residues. The J segment lost 4 bases and the V segment lost 1 base, leaving 16 bases of the junction unmatched. The germline gives CDR1 SGHVS, CDR2 FNYEAQ. CDR3 sequence (DNA): TGTGCCAGCAGCTTAGATTACGTACCCCCTAGCGGGTCGGCAGATACGCAGTATTTT. Translating gives CASSLDYVPPSGSADTQYF.